This T cell receptor beta chain was sequenced during a study of early T cells in non-severe SARS-CoV-2 infection. Turning to the study itself: RNA in bulk from unsorted whole blood was sequenced, and chains were unpaired.

Trimming left V 6 bases short and J 4 bases short, with 12 bases between. The CDR3 is 13 amino acids. The library protocol tagged individual cDNA molecules with unique molecular identifiers. TCRdb re-called the 5' RACE reads with MiXCR, one entry per CDR3 protein. Among tens of thousands of distinct CDR3 sequences listed, around 15% were seen once. The gene calls are TRBV12-3 or TRBV12-4 and TRBJ1-2; D ambiguous. The starting material was whole blood, obtained at baseline. The TCR was taken from an adult who was a healthcare worker with PCR-confirmed SARS-CoV-2 infection or an uninfected control (not recorded which). CDR3 protein: CASRSGVTYGYTF. The DNA for the CDR3 is TGTGCCAGCAGATCGGGTGTAACCTATGGCTACACCTTC.